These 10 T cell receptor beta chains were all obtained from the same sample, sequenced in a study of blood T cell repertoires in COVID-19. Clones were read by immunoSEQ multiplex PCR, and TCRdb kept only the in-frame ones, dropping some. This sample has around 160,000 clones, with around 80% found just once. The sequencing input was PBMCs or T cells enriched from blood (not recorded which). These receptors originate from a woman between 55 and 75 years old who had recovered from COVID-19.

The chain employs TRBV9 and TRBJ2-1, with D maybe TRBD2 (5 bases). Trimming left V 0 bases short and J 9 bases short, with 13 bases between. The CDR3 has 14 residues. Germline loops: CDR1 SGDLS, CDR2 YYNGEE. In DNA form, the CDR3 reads TGTGCCAGCAGCGTAGCTCTAGCCCTGGGTGAGCAGTTCTTC. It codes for CASSVALALGEQFF.

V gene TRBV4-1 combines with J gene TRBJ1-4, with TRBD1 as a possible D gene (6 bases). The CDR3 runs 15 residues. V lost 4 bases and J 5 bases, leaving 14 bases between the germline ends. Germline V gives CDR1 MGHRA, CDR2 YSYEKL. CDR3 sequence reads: CASSLGGGPNEKLFF. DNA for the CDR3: TGCGCCAGCAGCCTAGGCGGGGGGCCAAATGAAAAACTGTTTTTT.

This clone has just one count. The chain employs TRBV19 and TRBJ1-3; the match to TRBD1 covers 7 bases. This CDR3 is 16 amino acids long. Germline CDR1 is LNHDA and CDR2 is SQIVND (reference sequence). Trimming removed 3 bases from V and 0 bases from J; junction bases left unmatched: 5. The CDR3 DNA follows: TGTGCCAGTAGTATCCTAACAGGGGCCTCTGGAAACACCATATATTTT. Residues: CASSILTGASGNTIYF.

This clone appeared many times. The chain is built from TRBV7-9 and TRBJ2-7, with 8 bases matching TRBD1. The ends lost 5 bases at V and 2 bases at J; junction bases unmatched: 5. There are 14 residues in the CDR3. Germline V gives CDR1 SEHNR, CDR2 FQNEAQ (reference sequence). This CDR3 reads CASSPNRGTYEQYF. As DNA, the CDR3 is TGTGCCAGCAGCCCTAACAGGGGGACCTACGAGCAGTACTTC.

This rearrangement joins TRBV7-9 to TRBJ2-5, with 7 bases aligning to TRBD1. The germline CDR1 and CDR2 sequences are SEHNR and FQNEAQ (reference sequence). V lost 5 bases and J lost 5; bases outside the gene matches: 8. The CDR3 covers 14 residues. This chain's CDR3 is CASSKKTGLETQYF. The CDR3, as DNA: TGTGCCAGCAGCAAAAAGACAGGGCTGGAGACCCAGTACTTC.

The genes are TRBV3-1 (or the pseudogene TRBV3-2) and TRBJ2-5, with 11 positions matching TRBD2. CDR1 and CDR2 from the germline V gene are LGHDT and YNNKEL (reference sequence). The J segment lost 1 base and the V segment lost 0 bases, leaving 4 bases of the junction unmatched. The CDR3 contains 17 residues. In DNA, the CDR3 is TGTGCCAGCAGCCAAGATCCTAGCGGGGGGCCCCAAGAGACCCAGTACTTC. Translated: CASSQDPSGGPQETQYF.

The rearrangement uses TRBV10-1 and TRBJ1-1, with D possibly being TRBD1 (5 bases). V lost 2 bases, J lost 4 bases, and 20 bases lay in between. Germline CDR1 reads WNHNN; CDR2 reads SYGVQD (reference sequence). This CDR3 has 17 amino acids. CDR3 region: CASSEIGPPARATEAFF. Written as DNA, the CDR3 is TGCGCCAGCAGTGAGATCGGGCCACCGGCCAGGGCCACTGAAGCTTTCTTT.

CDR3 in amino acids: CASSSDPPGQGHTIYF. The CDR3, as DNA: TGTGCCAGCAGTTCCGATCCCCCGGGACAGGGACACACCATATATTTT. The rearrangement links TRBV6-6 to TRBJ1-3; TRBD1 matches 9 bases. The V and J ends lost 4 bases and 8 bases, in that order; junction bases with no gene match: 12. The CDR3 totals 16 residues. Germline V gene data show CDR1 as MNHNY and CDR2 as SVGAGI (reference sequence).

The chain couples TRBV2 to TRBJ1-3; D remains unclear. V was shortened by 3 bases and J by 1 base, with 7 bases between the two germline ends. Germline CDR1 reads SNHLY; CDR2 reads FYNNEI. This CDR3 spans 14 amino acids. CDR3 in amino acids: CASSDFQSGNTIYF. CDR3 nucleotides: TGTGCCAGCAGTGATTTCCAGTCTGGAAACACCATATATTTT.

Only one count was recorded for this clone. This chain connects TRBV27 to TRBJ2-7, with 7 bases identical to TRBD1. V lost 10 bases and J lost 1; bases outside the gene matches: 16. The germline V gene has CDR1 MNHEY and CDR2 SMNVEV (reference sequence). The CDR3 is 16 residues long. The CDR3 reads CATNGDPQGFSYEQYF. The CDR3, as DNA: TGTGCCACCAATGGGGACCCACAGGGGTTTTCCTACGAGCAGTACTTC.